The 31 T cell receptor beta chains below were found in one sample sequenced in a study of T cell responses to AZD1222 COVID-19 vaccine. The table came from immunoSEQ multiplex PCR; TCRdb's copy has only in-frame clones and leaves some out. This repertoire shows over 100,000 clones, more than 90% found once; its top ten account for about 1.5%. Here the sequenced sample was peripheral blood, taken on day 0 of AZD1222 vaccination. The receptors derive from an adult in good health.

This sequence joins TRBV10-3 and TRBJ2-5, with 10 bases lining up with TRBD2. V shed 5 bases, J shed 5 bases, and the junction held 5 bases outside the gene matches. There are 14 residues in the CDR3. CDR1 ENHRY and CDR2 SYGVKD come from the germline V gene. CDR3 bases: TGTGCCATCAGTAGCGGGGGGGCCCGGGAGACCCAGTACTTC. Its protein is CAISSGGARETQYF.

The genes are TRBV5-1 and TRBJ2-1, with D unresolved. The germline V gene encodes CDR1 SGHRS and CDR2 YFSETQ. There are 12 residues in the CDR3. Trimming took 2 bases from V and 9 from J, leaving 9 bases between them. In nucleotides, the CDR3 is TGCGCCAGCAGCTTCCTGGCATCTGAGCAGTTCTTC. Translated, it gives CASSFLASEQFF.

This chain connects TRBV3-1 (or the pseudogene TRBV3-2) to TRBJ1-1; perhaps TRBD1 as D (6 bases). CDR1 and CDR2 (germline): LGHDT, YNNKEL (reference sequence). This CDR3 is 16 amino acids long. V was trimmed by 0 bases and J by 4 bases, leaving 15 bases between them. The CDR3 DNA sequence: TGTGCCAGCAGCCAAGAGGGGGCAGGGAGGGGCACTGAAGCTTTCTTT. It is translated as CASSQEGAGRGTEAFF.

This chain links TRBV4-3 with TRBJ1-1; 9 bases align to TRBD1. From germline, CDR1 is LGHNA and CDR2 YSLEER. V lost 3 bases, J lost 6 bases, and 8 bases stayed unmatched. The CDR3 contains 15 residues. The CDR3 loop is CASSHIQGAKSEAFF. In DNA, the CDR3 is TGCGCCAGCAGCCACATACAGGGGGCAAAGTCTGAAGCTTTCTTT.

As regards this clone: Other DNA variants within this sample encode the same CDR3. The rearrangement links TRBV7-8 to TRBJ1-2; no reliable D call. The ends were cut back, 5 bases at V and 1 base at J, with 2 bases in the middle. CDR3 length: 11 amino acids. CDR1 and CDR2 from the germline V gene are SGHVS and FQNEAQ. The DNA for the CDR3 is TGTGCCAGCAGCCTTAACTATGGCTACACCTTC. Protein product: CASSLNYGYTF.

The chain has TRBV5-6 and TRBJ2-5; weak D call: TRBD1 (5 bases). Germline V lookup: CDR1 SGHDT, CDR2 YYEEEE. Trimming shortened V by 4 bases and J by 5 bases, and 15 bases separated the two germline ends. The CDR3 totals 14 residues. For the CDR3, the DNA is TGTGCCAGCAGCACTTGGGCCAGGGTCGAGACCCAGTACTTC. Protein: CASSTWARVETQYF.

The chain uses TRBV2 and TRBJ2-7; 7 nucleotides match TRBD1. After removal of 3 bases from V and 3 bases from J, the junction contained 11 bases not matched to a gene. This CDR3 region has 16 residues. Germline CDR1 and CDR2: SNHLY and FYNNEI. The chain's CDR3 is CASSDSTGRTFYEQYF. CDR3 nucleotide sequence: TGTGCCAGCAGTGACTCGACAGGGCGAACATTCTACGAGCAGTACTTC.

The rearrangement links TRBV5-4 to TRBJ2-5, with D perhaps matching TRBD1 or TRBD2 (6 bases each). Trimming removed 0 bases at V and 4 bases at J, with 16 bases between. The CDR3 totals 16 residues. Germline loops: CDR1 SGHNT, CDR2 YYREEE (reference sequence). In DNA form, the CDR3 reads TGTGCCAGCAGCTTGGCGCCGACAGGCGGGGTAGAGACCCAGTACTTC. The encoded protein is CASSLAPTGGVETQYF.

Written as DNA, the CDR3 is TGTGCCAGTAGTACCAGCGGGAGCAATCAGCCCCAGCATTTT. It yields the protein CASSTSGSNQPQHF. This chain connects TRBV19 to TRBJ1-5; D unclear. V dropped 4 bases and J dropped 1 base, with 8 bases sitting between them. Germline CDR1 is LNHDA and CDR2 is SQIVND (reference sequence). This CDR3 comprises 14 residues.

CDR3 in DNA: TGTGCCAGCAGCCAAGATATAGCTAGCGGGAACTACGAGCAGTACTTC. It is translated as CASSQDIASGNYEQYF. The rearrangement uses TRBV4-2 and TRBJ2-7, with 9 bases that match TRBD2. Germline CDR1 LGHNA, CDR2 YNFKEQ. The CDR3 is 16 residues long. The ends lost 0 bases at V and 3 bases at J; junction bases unmatched: 6.

The CDR3: CASSQGAFKGGNTIYF. The CDR3 DNA reads as TGTGCCAGCAGCCAAGGGGCCTTTAAAGGCGGAAACACCATATATTTT. This sequence joins TRBV3-1 (or the pseudogene TRBV3-2) and TRBJ1-3; D remains unclear. This CDR3 has 16 residues. V dropped 1 base and J dropped 4 bases, with 14 bases sitting between them. Germline V gene sequence: CDR1 LGHDT, CDR2 YNNKEL (reference sequence).

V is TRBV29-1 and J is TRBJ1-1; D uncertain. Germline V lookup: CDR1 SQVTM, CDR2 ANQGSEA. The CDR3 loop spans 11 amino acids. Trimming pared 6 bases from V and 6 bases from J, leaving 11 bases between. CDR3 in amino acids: CSVTPVAEAFF. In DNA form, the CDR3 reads TGCAGCGTGACACCGGTTGCTGAAGCTTTCTTT.

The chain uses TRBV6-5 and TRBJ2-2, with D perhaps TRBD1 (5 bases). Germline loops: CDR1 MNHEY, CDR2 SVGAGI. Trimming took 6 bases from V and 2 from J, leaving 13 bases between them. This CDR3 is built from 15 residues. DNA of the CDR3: TGTGCCAGCAGGTCAGGGCTGGTAAACACCGGGGAGCTGTTTTTT. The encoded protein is CASRSGLVNTGELFF.

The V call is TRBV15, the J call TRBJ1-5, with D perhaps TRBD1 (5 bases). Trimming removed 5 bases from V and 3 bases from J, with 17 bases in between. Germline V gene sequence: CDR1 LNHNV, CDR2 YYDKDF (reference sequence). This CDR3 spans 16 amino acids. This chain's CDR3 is CATSLETHRNNQPQHF. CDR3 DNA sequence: TGTGCCACCAGCCTTGAGACACACAGGAACAATCAGCCCCAGCATTTT.

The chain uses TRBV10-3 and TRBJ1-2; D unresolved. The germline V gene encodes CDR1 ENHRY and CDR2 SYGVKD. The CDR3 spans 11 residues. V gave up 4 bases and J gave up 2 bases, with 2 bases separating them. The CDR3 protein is CAISANYGYTF. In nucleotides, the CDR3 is TGTGCCATCAGTGCCAACTATGGCTACACCTTC.

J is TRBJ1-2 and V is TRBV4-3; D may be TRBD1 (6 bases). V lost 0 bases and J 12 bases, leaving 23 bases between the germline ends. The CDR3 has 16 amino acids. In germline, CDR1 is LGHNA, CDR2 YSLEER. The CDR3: CASSQDWIREARGHTF. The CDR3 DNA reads TGCGCCAGCAGCCAAGATTGGATCAGGGAGGCCAGGGGCCACACCTTC.

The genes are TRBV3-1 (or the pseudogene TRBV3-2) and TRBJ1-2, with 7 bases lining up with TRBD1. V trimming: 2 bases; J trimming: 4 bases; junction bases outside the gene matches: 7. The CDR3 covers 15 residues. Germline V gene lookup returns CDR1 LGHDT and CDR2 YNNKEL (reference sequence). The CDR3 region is CASSQLGTASYGYTF. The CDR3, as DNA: TGTGCCAGCAGCCAATTGGGGACAGCGAGCTATGGCTACACCTTC.

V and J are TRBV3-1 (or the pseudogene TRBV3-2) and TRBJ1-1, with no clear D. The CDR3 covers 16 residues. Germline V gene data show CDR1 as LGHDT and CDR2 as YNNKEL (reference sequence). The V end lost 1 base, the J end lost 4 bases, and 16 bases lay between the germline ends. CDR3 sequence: CASSQASSQEGTEAFF. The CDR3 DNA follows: TGTGCCAGCAGCCAAGCATCGTCTCAGGAGGGCACTGAAGCTTTCTTT.

The CDR3 loop reads CASSPGGGTEAFF. Written as DNA, the CDR3 is TGTGCCAGTAGTCCGGGGGGTGGAACTGAAGCTTTCTTT. V and J are TRBV19 and TRBJ1-1; possible D gene TRBD1, 5 bases. V was clipped by 5 bases and J by 5 bases, with 12 bases between them. The CDR3 runs 13 residues. From germline, CDR1 is LNHDA and CDR2 SQIVND (reference sequence).

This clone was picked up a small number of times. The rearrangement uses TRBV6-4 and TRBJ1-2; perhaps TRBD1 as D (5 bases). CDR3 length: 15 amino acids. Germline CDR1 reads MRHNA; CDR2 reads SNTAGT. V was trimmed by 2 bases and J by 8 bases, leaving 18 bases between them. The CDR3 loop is CASSDTWSQGGGYTF. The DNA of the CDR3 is TGTGCCAGCAGTGACACGTGGAGCCAGGGAGGCGGCTACACCTTC.

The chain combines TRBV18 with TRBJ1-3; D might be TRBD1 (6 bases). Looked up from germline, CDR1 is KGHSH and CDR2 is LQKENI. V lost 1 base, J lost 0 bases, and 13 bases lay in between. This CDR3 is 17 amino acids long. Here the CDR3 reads CASSPRGTLISGNTIYF. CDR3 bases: TGTGCCAGCTCACCACGCGGGACACTCATCTCTGGAAACACCATATATTTT.

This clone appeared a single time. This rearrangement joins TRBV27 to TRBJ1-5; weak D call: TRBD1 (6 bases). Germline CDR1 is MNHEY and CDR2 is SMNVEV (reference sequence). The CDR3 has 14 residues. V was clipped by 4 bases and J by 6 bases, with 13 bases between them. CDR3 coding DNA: TGTGCCAGCAGTTCGGAAGGGGGGGGTCAGCCCCAGCATTTT. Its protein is CASSSEGGGQPQHF.

CDR3 amino acids: CASSLGGALEQYF. CDR3 in DNA: TGTGCCAGCAGCTTAGGGGGGGCGCTTGAGCAGTACTTC. The V and J genes are TRBV7-2 and TRBJ2-7, with D perhaps matching TRBD1 or TRBD2 (6 bases each). Trimming stripped 1 base from V and 7 bases from J, with 11 bases between. There are 13 residues in the CDR3. The germline CDR1 and CDR2 sequences are SGHTA and FQGNSA.

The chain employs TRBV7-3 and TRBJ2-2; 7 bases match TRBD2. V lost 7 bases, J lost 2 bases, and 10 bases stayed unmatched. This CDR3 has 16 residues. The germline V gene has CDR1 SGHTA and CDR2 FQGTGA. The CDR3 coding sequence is TGTGCCAGCACCCAGTCCCCTAGCGGAAACACCGGGGAGCTGTTTTTT. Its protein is CASTQSPSGNTGELFF.

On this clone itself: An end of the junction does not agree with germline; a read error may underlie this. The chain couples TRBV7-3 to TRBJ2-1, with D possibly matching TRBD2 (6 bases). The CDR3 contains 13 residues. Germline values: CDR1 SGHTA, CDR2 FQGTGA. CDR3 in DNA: TGTGCCAGCAGCTCAGGACTGGGGGGAGGTCCCGTCTTC. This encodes CASSSGLGGGPVF.

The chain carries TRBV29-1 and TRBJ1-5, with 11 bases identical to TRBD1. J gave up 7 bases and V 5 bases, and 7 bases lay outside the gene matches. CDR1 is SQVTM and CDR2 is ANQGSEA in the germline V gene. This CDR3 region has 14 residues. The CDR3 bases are TGCAGCGTTCGGACAGGGGGCGCGTTCCAGCCCCAGCATTTT. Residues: CSVRTGGAFQPQHF.

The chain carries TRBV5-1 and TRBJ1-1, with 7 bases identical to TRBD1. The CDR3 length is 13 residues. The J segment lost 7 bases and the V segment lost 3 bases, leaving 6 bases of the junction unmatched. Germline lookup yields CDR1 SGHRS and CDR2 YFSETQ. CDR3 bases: TGCGCCAGCAGCTGGGACAGACAGGTTGAAGCTTTCTTT. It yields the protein CASSWDRQVEAFF.

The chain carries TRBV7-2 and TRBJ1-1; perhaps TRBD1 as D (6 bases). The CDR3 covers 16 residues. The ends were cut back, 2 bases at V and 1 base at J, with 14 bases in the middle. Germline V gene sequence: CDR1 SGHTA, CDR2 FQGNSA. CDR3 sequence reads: CASSLLGGSPNTEAFF. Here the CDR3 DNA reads TGTGCCAGCAGCTTATTGGGGGGCAGTCCGAACACTGAAGCTTTCTTT.

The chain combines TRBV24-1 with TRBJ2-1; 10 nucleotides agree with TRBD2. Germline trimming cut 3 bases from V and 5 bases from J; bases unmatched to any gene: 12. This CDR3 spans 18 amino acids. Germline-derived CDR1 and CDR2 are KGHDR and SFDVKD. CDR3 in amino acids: CATSDNLAGVSWNNEQFF. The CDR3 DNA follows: TGTGCCACCAGTGATAATCTAGCGGGAGTTTCCTGGAACAATGAGCAGTTCTTC.

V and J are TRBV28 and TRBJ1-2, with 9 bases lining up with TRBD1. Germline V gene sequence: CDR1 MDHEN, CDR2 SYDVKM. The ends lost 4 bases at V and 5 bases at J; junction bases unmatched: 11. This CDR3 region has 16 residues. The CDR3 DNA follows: TGTGCCAGCAGTTCATTCTCGGGACAGGGAACATATGGCTACACCTTC. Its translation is CASSSFSGQGTYGYTF.

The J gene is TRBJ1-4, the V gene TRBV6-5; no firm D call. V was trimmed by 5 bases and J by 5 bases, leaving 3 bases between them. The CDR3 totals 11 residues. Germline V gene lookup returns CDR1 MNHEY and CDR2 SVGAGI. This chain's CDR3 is CASSNNEKLFF. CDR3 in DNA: TGTGCCAGCAGTAACAATGAAAAACTGTTTTTT.